These 27 T cell receptor beta chains came from one sample sequenced in a study of shared clonotypes between healthy human individuals (dated by TCRdb to the early 2020s). Receptor libraries were prepared by the immunoSEQ multiplex PCR assay. The table was pulled from immuneACCESS by TCRdb, which kept in-frame rearrangements only. Such tables lose some clones; where checked, under half of the loss comes from unresolved V genes, and the rest has no known cause. The sample has around 690,000 clones on record, roughly 87% of them singletons. Of the sample, about 34% falls within the top ten clones. The sequenced material came from memory CD8+ T cells from PBMCs. Explained via the paper, the cell subset or site label denotes: CD45RO+ cells pooled with CCR7-negative TemRA cells. The receptors here all came from a man in his late teens or twenties in good health. Some clones in this sample may be carry-over from other donors' samples.

The CDR3 region is CASRTRGDWGYEQYF. For the CDR3, the DNA is TGTGCCAGCCGCACTAGGGGGGACTGGGGGTACGAGCAGTACTTC. This rearrangement joins TRBV27 to TRBJ2-7; tentatively, D is TRBD1 or TRBD2 (6 bases each). The ends were cut back, 8 bases at V and 4 bases at J, with 21 bases in the middle. CDR3 length: 15 amino acids. CDR1 MNHEY and CDR2 SMNVEV come from the germline V gene (reference sequence).

The chain is built from TRBV9 and TRBJ2-5; perhaps D is TRBD1 or TRBD2 (6 bases each). The germline CDR1 and CDR2 sequences are SGDLS and YYNGEE. V lost 7 bases and J lost 4, with 14 bases in between. The CDR3 runs to 13 residues. Here the CDR3 reads CASAEGGAETQYF. CDR3 sequence (DNA): TGTGCCAGCGCTGAGGGGGGTGCAGAGACCCAGTACTTC.

The chain carries TRBV25-1 and TRBJ2-1, with a weak D call TRBD2 (5 bases). Trimming took 4 bases from V and 1 from J, leaving 5 bases between them. The germline gives CDR1 MGHDK, CDR2 SYGVNS. There are 13 residues in the CDR3. In nucleotides, the CDR3 is TGTGCCAGCAGTGGAGGGTCCTACAATGAGCAGTTCTTC. Translation: CASSGGSYNEQFF.

In this sample, this clone turned up once. The chain carries TRBV15 and TRBJ2-1; TRBD2 matches 9 bases. Unmatched junction bases numbered 5, after V lost 0 bases and J lost 5 bases. Germline-derived CDR1 and CDR2 are LNHNV and YYDKDF (reference sequence). The CDR3 totals 16 residues. The CDR3, as DNA: TGTGCCACCAGCAGAGATAAGGCTAGCGGGAACAATGAGCAGTTCTTC. Its protein is CATSRDKASGNNEQFF.

The V gene is TRBV19, the J gene TRBJ2-7; D not certain. This CDR3 contains 14 residues. Trimming removed 1 base at V and 7 bases at J, with 14 bases between. The germline gives CDR1 LNHDA, CDR2 SQIVND (reference sequence). CDR3 in DNA: TGTGCCAGTAGTATAGGCGGCAAAAGTGGTGAGCAGTACTTC. It encodes CASSIGGKSGEQYF.

V and J are TRBV28 and TRBJ2-3; D unresolved. Germline V gene data show CDR1 as MDHEN and CDR2 as SYDVKM. V was shortened by 6 bases and J by 3 bases, with 25 bases between the two germline ends. This CDR3 comprises 18 residues. The CDR3 reads CASRPSSHRAKLTDTQYF. The CDR3 bases are TGTGCCAGCAGACCCTCTTCCCACCGAGCGAAATTGACAGATACGCAGTATTTT.

This clone was recorded a few times. This rearrangement joins TRBV28 to TRBJ2-5, with D perhaps matching TRBD1 or TRBD2 (5 bases each). The J call could be wrong; TRBJ2-7 is a better fit for the DNA end. Per the germline V gene, CDR1 is MDHEN and CDR2 is SYDVKM. This CDR3 has 14 residues. In DNA, the CDR3 is TGTGCCAGCGCTACCACCGGGACCGGCTACGAGCAGTACTTC. This encodes CASATTGTGYEQYF.

J is TRBJ2-7 and V is TRBV7-9; TRBD2 is a possible D gene (6 bases). The V gene lost 5 bases and the J gene lost 3 bases, with 11 bases spanning the gap. The germline CDR1 and CDR2 sequences are SEHNR and FQNEAQ (reference sequence). The CDR3 contains 13 residues. CDR3 in DNA: TGTGCCAGCAGCCCCGGGACTGTCTACGAGCAGTACTTC. Encoded protein: CASSPGTVYEQYF.

This clone was seen just once. The gene calls are TRBV19 and TRBJ2-7; 10 bases fit TRBD1. The CDR3 consists of 15 residues. Germline trimming cut 3 bases from V and 4 bases from J; bases unmatched to any gene: 6. CDR1 is LNHDA and CDR2 is SQIVND in the germline V gene (reference sequence). The CDR3 sequence is CASSIGDRGRYEQYF. DNA of the CDR3: TGTGCCAGTAGTATCGGGGACAGGGGAAGATACGAGCAGTACTTC.

The V call is TRBV28, the J call TRBJ2-7, with D perhaps matching TRBD2 (6 bases). V shed 1 base and J shed 2 bases, with 12 bases lying between them. The CDR3 is made up of 15 amino acids. Germline V gene data show CDR1 as MDHEN and CDR2 as SYDVKM. This chain's CDR3 is CASSLFWGLTYEQYF. CDR3 bases: TGTGCCAGCAGTTTATTTTGGGGACTTACCTACGAGCAGTACTTC.

The chain is built from TRBV7-3 and TRBJ2-1; 8 nucleotides match TRBD2. With V trimmed by 3 bases and J by 5 bases, 6 bases remained unmatched. The CDR3 consists of 15 residues. Germline assignment: CDR1 SGHTA and CDR2 FQGTGA. This CDR3 is CASSFLAGRHNEQFF. The CDR3 DNA follows: TGTGCCAGCAGCTTTCTAGCGGGTAGACACAATGAGCAGTTCTTC.

The chain has TRBV7-3 and TRBJ2-7; 8 bases align to TRBD2. Per the germline V gene, CDR1 is SGHTA and CDR2 is FQGTGA. V was pared by 3 bases and J by 6 bases, with 4 bases of the junction left unmatched. The CDR3 covers 13 residues. In DNA, the CDR3 is TGTGCCAGCAGCTTTCTAGCGGGTAGCGAGCAGTACTTC. Protein: CASSFLAGSEQYF.

This clone was seen only once. This rearrangement joins TRBV5-5 to TRBJ2-7; D unresolved. The CDR3 totals 13 residues. In germline, CDR1 is SGHKS, CDR2 YYEKEE (reference sequence). Trimming removed 4 bases from V and 1 base from J, with 9 bases in between. CDR3 loop: CASSQLRSYEQYF. CDR3 sequence (DNA): TGTGCCAGCAGCCAACTCAGATCCTACGAGCAGTACTTC.

This sequence joins TRBV28 and TRBJ2-1; 7 bases fit TRBD2. Per germline, CDR1 MDHEN and CDR2 SYDVKM. V dropped 6 bases and J dropped 8; count of bases not matched to a gene: 28. This CDR3 is 20 amino acids long. The CDR3 DNA sequence: TGTGCCAGCAGCACCACGATAGCGGGTCAAAGCAATCCTTACTCGGATGAGCAGTTCTTC. Residues: CASSTTIAGQSNPYSDEQFF.

The chain employs TRBV27 and TRBJ2-7; 7 bases line up with TRBD1. CDR1 and CDR2 from the germline V gene are MNHEY and SMNVEV (reference sequence). CDR3 length: 15 residues. V lost 5 bases and J lost 3; bases outside the gene matches: 10. The CDR3 DNA is TGTGCCAGCAGTCGACAGGGTCTCTACTACTACGAGCAGTACTTC. It encodes CASSRQGLYYYEQYF.

The rearrangement joins TRBV5-1 to TRBJ2-7, with a possible D match to TRBD1 (6 bases). With 4 bases removed from V and 1 base from J, the gap between germline ends came to 12 bases. The CDR3 is made up of 14 amino acids. CDR1 SGHRS and CDR2 YFSETQ come from the germline V gene. The CDR3, as DNA: TGCGCCAGCAGCGTAGACAGGTTATCCTACGAGCAGTACTTC. As protein: CASSVDRLSYEQYF.

This chain uses TRBV5-1 with TRBJ2-1; D tentatively reads TRBD1 or TRBD2 (6 bases each). The V end lost 2 bases, the J end lost 9 bases, and 21 bases lay between the germline ends. This CDR3 has 16 amino acids. Per the germline V gene, CDR1 is SGHRS and CDR2 is YFSETQ. CDR3 loop: CASSFSGDISWGEQFF. CDR3 sequence (DNA): TGCGCCAGCAGCTTTTCGGGGGACATTAGCTGGGGTGAGCAGTTCTTC.

V usage is TRBV6-5 and J usage is TRBJ2-7; D perhaps matches TRBD1 (8 bases). V lost 6 bases and J 0 bases, leaving 15 bases between the germline ends. Germline loops: CDR1 MNHEY, CDR2 SVGAGI. The CDR3 length is 15 residues. As DNA, the CDR3 is TGTGCCAGCAGCCCAGGGGGCGGGAGCTCCTACGAGCAGTACTTC. Its translation: CASSPGGGSSYEQYF.

V and J are TRBV27 and TRBJ2-1; the match to TRBD1 covers 7 bases. Germline V gene sequence: CDR1 MNHEY, CDR2 SMNVEV (reference sequence). V gave up 2 bases and J gave up 5 bases; unmatched junction bases: 6. The CDR3 is 15 residues long. The CDR3 is CASSLKGATDNEQFF. The CDR3 DNA is TGTGCCAGCAGTTTAAAGGGGGCCACGGACAATGAGCAGTTCTTC.

The chain recombines TRBV6-5 with TRBJ1-1; possible D gene TRBD1, 5 bases. Germline CDR1 MNHEY, CDR2 SVGAGI. Between the trimmed V and J ends, which lost 2 bases and 2 bases, there was a span of 12 bases. The CDR3 sequence is 15 residues long. This CDR3 reads CASSYEPGINTEAFF. Written as DNA, the CDR3 is TGTGCCAGCAGTTACGAACCAGGGATTAACACTGAAGCTTTCTTT.

V usage is TRBV29-1 and J usage is TRBJ2-2; the D call may be TRBD1 or TRBD2 (6 bases each). This CDR3 has 12 residues. The V gene lost 3 bases and the J gene lost 6 bases, with 8 bases spanning the gap. CDR1 SQVTM and CDR2 ANQGSEA come from the germline V gene. In DNA form, the CDR3 reads TGCAGCGTTGAGGGGGGCCCCGGGGAGCTGTTTTTT. Translated, it gives CSVEGGPGELFF.

A single count supports this clone. The chain combines TRBV29-1 with TRBJ2-1; 8 bases are shared with TRBD1. In germline, CDR1 is SQVTM, CDR2 ANQGSEA. The length of the CDR3 is 13 residues. The junction had 6 bases not matched to a gene; V was cut back by 5 bases and J by 6 bases. CDR3 amino acids: CSVLRTGGNEQFF. The CDR3, as DNA: TGCAGCGTTCTTCGAACAGGGGGCAATGAGCAGTTCTTC.

This chain links TRBV11-2 with TRBJ2-1, with a weak D call TRBD1 (6 bases). This CDR3 comprises 17 residues. CDR1 SGHAT and CDR2 FQNNGV come from the germline V gene. The V end was cut by 5 bases, the J end by 0 bases, with 17 bases between. The CDR3 DNA reads as TGTGCCAGCAGCCCAGGGGCCCGAGGTAGCTCCTACAATGAGCAGTTCTTC. Translation gives CASSPGARGSSYNEQFF.

The V gene is TRBV7-3, the J gene TRBJ1-2; TRBD1 agrees at 7 bases. V lost 5 bases, J lost 8 bases, and 14 bases stayed unmatched. The CDR3 spans 15 residues. Germline CDR1 and CDR2: SGHTA and FQGTGA. The chain's CDR3 is CASSPSPGGPRGYTF. Here the CDR3 DNA reads TGTGCCAGCAGCCCCTCACCAGGGGGGCCGAGGGGCTACACCTTC. Based on the CDR3 plus reference TRBV7-3 and TRBJ1-2, the full variable domain is GAGVSQTPSNKVTEKGKYVELRCDPISGHTALYWYRQSLGQGPEFLIYFQGTGAADDSGLPNDRFFAVRPEGSVSTLKIQRTERGDSAVYLCASSPSPGGPRGYTFGSGTRLTVV.

The CDR3 coding sequence is TGTGCCAGCAGCCCAGTTGGGTCCTACAATGAGCAGTTCTTC. Protein product: CASSPVGSYNEQFF. The V call is TRBV27, the J call TRBJ2-1; D not certain. Germline loops: CDR1 MNHEY, CDR2 SMNVEV (reference sequence). Deletions cut 6 bases from V and 1 base from J, with 10 bases between. The CDR3 extends over 14 amino acids.

CDR3 nucleotides: TGTGCCAGCAGCGTAGGGACAGGGGGCGGGAACACTGAAGCTTTCTTT. As protein: CASSVGTGGGNTEAFF. V is TRBV7-9 and J is TRBJ1-1; 12 bases agree with TRBD1. The CDR3 is 16 residues long. The germline V gene has CDR1 SEHNR and CDR2 FQNEAQ (reference sequence). V trimming: 5 bases; J trimming: 1 base; junction bases outside the gene matches: 5.

V usage is TRBV29-1 and J usage is TRBJ1-2; D is uncertain. Germline loops: CDR1 SQVTM, CDR2 ANQGSEA. Trimming shortened V by 0 bases and J by 9 bases, and 8 bases separated the two germline ends. The CDR3 contains 11 residues. CDR3 in DNA: TGCAGCGTTGAAGACGTGCGGAGCTACACCTTC. It yields the protein CSVEDVRSYTF.